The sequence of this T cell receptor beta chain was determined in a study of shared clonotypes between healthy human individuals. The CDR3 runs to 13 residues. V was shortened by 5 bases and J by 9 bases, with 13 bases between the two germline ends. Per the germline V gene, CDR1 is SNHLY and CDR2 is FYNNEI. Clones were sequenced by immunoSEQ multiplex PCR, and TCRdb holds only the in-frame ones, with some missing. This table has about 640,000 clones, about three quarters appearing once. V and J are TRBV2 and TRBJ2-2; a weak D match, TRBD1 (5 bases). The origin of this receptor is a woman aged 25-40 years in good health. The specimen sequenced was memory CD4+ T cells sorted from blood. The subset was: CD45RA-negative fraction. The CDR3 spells CASSPTVNRELFF. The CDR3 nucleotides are TGTGCCAGCAGTCCGACAGTGAACCGGGAGCTGTTTTTT. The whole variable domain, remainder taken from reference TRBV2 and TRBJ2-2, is EPEVTQTPSHQVTQMGQEVILRCVPISNHLYFYWYRQILGQKVEFLVSFYNNEISEKSEIFDDQFSVERPDGSNFTLKIRSTKLEDSAMYFCASSPTVNRELFFGEGSRLTVL.